These 27 T cell receptor beta chains came from one sample sequenced in a study of CD8+CD57+ T cells in acquired aplastic anemia. Profiling that covered TCR beta VDJ and CDR3 relied on genomic DNA as its template. A single record per CDR3 protein comes from TCRdb applying MiXCR to the reads. The sample shows some 170,000 distinct CDR3 sequences, roughly 47% of them seen only once. The sample comprised sorted CD4+, CD8+, or CD8+CD57+ T cells (not recorded which) from PBMCs. The receptor source for this set is a human donor in good health.

The chain joins TRBV9 to TRBJ1-6; D gene unclear. V lost 10 bases and J lost 6, with 14 bases in between. The germline V gene encodes CDR1 SGDLS and CDR2 YYNGEE. The CDR3 is 13 residues long. DNA of the CDR3: TGTGCCGGCAACGACATACCTAATTCACCCCTCCACTTT. Its translation is CAGNDIPNSPLHF.

The CDR3 nucleotides read TGTGCCAGCAGCCCCCGCACAGGGAATCAGCCCCAGCATTTT. Its translation is CASSPRTGNQPQHF. The V gene is TRBV2, the J gene TRBJ1-5; the D gene is possibly TRBD1 (6 bases). CDR3 size: 14 residues. Germline CDR1 reads SNHLY; CDR2 reads FYNNEI. The V end lost 6 bases, the J end lost 4 bases, and 13 bases lay between the germline ends.

There are many counts of this clonotype. The chain joins TRBV20-1 to TRBJ1-5; 7 nucleotides agree with TRBD1. Looked up from germline, CDR1 is DFQATT and CDR2 is SNEGSKA (reference sequence). The V gene end was trimmed by 0 bases and the J gene end by 4 bases; junction bases not matched to a gene: 6. The CDR3 is 15 amino acids. The CDR3 loop is CSAREGGGYNQPQHF. The CDR3 DNA reads TGCAGTGCTAGAGAGGGAGGGGGCTATAATCAGCCCCAGCATTTT.

This clonotype has at least ten counts. The gene calls are TRBV7-2 and TRBJ1-6; a possible D gene is TRBD1 (6 bases). Germline V gives CDR1 SGHTA, CDR2 FQGNSA. The V end was cut by 4 bases, the J end by 10 bases, with 14 bases between. The CDR3 sequence is 14 residues long. CDR3 nucleotides: TGTGCCAGCAGCTCTCAGGGGTCGAGGTCACCCCTCCACTTT. Encoded protein: CASSSQGSRSPLHF.

This clonotype has ten or more counts. The gene calls are TRBV20-1 and TRBJ2-3; 8 nucleotides match TRBD2. The V gene's germline CDR1 is DFQATT and CDR2 SNEGSKA (reference sequence). The length of the CDR3 is 18 residues. The junction had 15 bases not matched to a gene; V was cut back by 2 bases and J by 2 bases. CDR3: CSARLVRAGGSPTDTQYF. The CDR3, as DNA: TGCAGTGCTAGACTCGTTAGGGCGGGGGGATCTCCCACAGATACGCAGTATTTT.

For this clonotype: One end of the junction varies from germline; a read error may be responsible. DNA for the CDR3: TGTGCCATTAGTGCGCCGGACAGCGACTATGGCTACACCTTC. It specifies CAISAPDSDYGYTF. The rearrangement uses TRBV10-3 and TRBJ1-2, with a possible D match to TRBD1 (6 bases). The length of the CDR3 is 14 residues. From germline, CDR1 is ENHRY and CDR2 SYGVKD.

This clonotype was picked up many times. This chain uses TRBV6-1 with TRBJ1-5, with D perhaps TRBD1 (6 bases). CDR1 is MNHNS and CDR2 is SASEGT in the germline V gene. This CDR3 comprises 15 residues. V lost 3 bases, J lost 0 bases, and 9 bases lay in between. The CDR3, as DNA: TGTGCCAGCAGTGACAGGGGTTCTAGCAATCAGCCCCAGCATTTT. It codes for CASSDRGSSNQPQHF.

This clonotype came up a few times. The V gene is TRBV25-1, the J gene TRBJ2-7; D may be TRBD1 (5 bases). The V end was cut by 6 bases, the J end by 4 bases, with 28 bases between. The CDR3 runs 18 residues. Germline lookup yields CDR1 MGHDK and CDR2 SYGVNS. Here the CDR3 reads CASSQVSWGKTTPYEQYF. Here the CDR3 DNA reads TGTGCCAGCAGCCAAGTCTCTTGGGGCAAAACGACCCCTTACGAGCAGTACTTC.

This clonotype was counted at least ten times. The chain recombines TRBV24-1 with TRBJ2-7; the D call may be TRBD1 or TRBD2 (5 bases each). Germline V gene data show CDR1 as KGHDR and CDR2 as SFDVKD. CDR3 length equals 15 residues. Trimming removed 1 base at V and 3 bases at J, with 12 bases between. The CDR3 protein is CATSDFGRGIYEQYF. CDR3 in DNA: TGTGCCACCAGTGATTTCGGACGGGGCATCTACGAGCAGTACTTC.

This clonotype was picked up one time. This may be a read error, as it is one base from a much larger clone. The rearrangement links TRBV11-1 to TRBJ1-4, with 8 bases matching TRBD1. CDR3 size: 17 residues. Germline loops: CDR1 SGHAT, CDR2 FQDESV (reference sequence). V shed 0 bases and J 7 bases; nucleotides not matched to a gene: 10. The CDR3 sequence is CASSLAVGDRPSEKLFF. DNA for the CDR3: TGTGCCAGCAGCTTAGCGGTAGGGGACAGGCCAAGTGAAAAACTGTTTTTT.

This chain uses TRBV2 with TRBJ2-1; either TRBD1 or TRBD2 may fit D (5 bases each). CDR1 and CDR2 from the germline V gene are SNHLY and FYNNEI. The V and J ends lost 8 bases and 4 bases respectively, with 12 bases between them. The CDR3 extends over 13 amino acids. The CDR3 DNA is TGTGCCAGCGTTCGGGACGGTTACAATGAGCAGTTCTTC. It is translated as CASVRDGYNEQFF.

V is TRBV7-4 and J is TRBJ1-5; a weak D match, TRBD1 (6 bases). Trimming cost V 6 bases and J 5 bases, with 8 bases left between them. The CDR3 has 12 residues. CDR1 and CDR2 from the germline V gene are SGHVT and SQSDAQ. CDR3 residues: CASRTGDQPQHF. The CDR3 DNA follows: TGTGCCAGCAGGACAGGAGATCAGCCCCAGCATTTT.

V and J are TRBV19 and TRBJ2-1, with D perhaps assigned TRBD1 or TRBD2 (5 bases each). Trimming removed 1 base from V and 4 bases from J, with 8 bases in between. The CDR3 contains 14 residues. Germline values: CDR1 LNHDA, CDR2 SQIVND (reference sequence). The CDR3 sequence is CASSIGGWYNEQFF. DNA of the CDR3: TGTGCCAGTAGTATAGGGGGGTGGTACAATGAGCAGTTCTTC.

This clonotype turned up a few times. The chain employs TRBV20-1 and TRBJ2-3; 10 nucleotides align to TRBD1. With 6 bases clipped from V and 1 base from J, the junction kept 13 bases outside the gene matches. The CDR3 extends over 17 amino acids. Germline CDR1 DFQATT, CDR2 SNEGSKA (reference sequence). CDR3 in amino acids: CSAIDRGRGSGTDTQYF. DNA of the CDR3: TGCAGTGCCATAGACAGGGGGCGCGGGTCAGGCACAGATACGCAGTATTTT.

The chain combines TRBV7-2 with TRBJ1-2; D may be TRBD1 (5 bases). CDR3 size: 13 residues. Trimming stripped 5 bases from V and 4 bases from J, with 11 bases between. Germline V lookup: CDR1 SGHTA, CDR2 FQGNSA. CDR3 DNA: TGTGCCAGCAGCCGAGGGGTGGTCTATGGCTACACCTTC. Translating gives CASSRGVVYGYTF.

For the CDR3, the DNA is TGTGCCAGCAGTACCAAGGGCGGGACCCAGTACTTC. Amino acid sequence: CASSTKGGTQYF. The V gene is TRBV7-7, the J gene TRBJ2-5; no clear D gene. V was pared by 6 bases and J by 7 bases, with 12 bases between. This CDR3 region has 12 residues. CDR1 SSHAT and CDR2 FNYEAQ come from the germline V gene (reference sequence).

As for this clonotype: This may come from a read error, since a much larger clone is one base off. The chain uses TRBV19 and TRBJ1-1; tentative D call: TRBD1 (5 bases). V gave up 6 bases and J gave up 0 bases, with 11 bases separating them. The germline gives CDR1 LNHDA, CDR2 SQIVND (reference sequence). CDR3 length: 14 residues. CDR3 amino acids: CASRVTVLNTEAFF. The CDR3, as DNA: TGTGCCAGTAGAGTGACAGTCCTGAACACTGAAGCTTTCTTT.

The chain carries TRBV10-3 and TRBJ1-3; unclear D gene. CDR3 size: 13 residues. Germline-derived CDR1 and CDR2 are ENHRY and SYGVKD. V was cut by 8 bases and J by 4 bases, with 12 bases left in between. CDR3 nucleotide sequence: TGTGCCATCTCGACGGCGAACGGAAACACCATATATTTT. Protein product: CAISTANGNTIYF.

The rearrangement joins TRBV18 to TRBJ2-3; possibly TRBD2 for D (6 bases). There are 13 residues in the CDR3. V dropped 4 bases and J dropped 6 bases, with 11 bases sitting between them. Per germline, CDR1 KGHSH and CDR2 LQKENI. CDR3 sequence: CASSREVADTQYF. The CDR3 nucleotides are TGTGCCAGCTCACGGGAGGTCGCCGATACGCAGTATTTT.

The genes are TRBV10-1 and TRBJ2-2; D unresolved. V was pared by 8 bases and J by 1 base, with 8 bases between. Germline values: CDR1 WNHNN, CDR2 SYGVQD (reference sequence). The CDR3 is made up of 13 amino acids. The CDR3 spells CASRFLNTGELFF. The CDR3 DNA sequence: TGCGCCAGCCGGTTCTTGAACACCGGGGAGCTGTTTTTT.

A word on this clonotype: A clone one base away is much larger, so this may be a read error. The chain joins TRBV5-5 to TRBJ2-5, with 10 positions matching TRBD1. V trimming: 4 bases; J trimming: 8 bases; junction bases outside the gene matches: 11. Germline values: CDR1 SGHKS, CDR2 YYEKEE (reference sequence). This CDR3 has 15 amino acids. CDR3 sequence reads: CASSRGQGKGDTQYF. The CDR3 nucleotides are TGTGCCAGCAGCAGGGGACAGGGGAAGGGAGACACCCAGTACTTC.

This clonotype was counted a few times. This sequence joins TRBV20-1 and TRBJ2-7, with unresolved D. CDR1 and CDR2 from the germline V gene are DFQATT and SNEGSKA (reference sequence). CDR3 length: 13 amino acids. V lost 3 bases and J 4 bases, leaving 13 bases between the germline ends. This CDR3 is CSASRRDPYEQYF. The CDR3 DNA reads TGCAGTGCTAGTAGAAGGGATCCGTACGAGCAGTACTTC.

As to this clonotype: Possible read error: a much larger clone is one base away. DNA for the CDR3: TGTGCCAGCAGTGCTAGCGGTCGCACCTACAATGAGCAGTTCTTC. It specifies CASSASGRTYNEQFF. The chain recombines TRBV6-1 with TRBJ2-1, with 7 positions matching TRBD2. Germline CDR1 is MNHNS and CDR2 is SASEGT. V gave up 4 bases and J gave up 2 bases; unmatched junction bases: 5. The CDR3 is made up of 15 amino acids.

Many counts were recorded for this clonotype. CDR3 nucleotide sequence: TGTGCCAGTAGTACCTCACGAAAAGAGACCCAGTACTTC. This encodes CASSTSRKETQYF. The chain joins TRBV19 to TRBJ2-5, with D unresolved. With 4 bases removed from V and 3 bases from J, the gap between germline ends came to 9 bases. Looked up from germline, CDR1 is LNHDA and CDR2 is SQIVND (reference sequence). The CDR3 has 13 residues.

The chain carries TRBV18 and TRBJ2-5; D gene ambiguous. Trimming took 3 bases from V and 1 from J, leaving 6 bases between them. This CDR3 contains 13 residues. The germline CDR1 and CDR2 sequences are KGHSH and LQKENI. The CDR3 DNA is TGTGCCAGCTCACCCCGGGCCCAAGAGACCCAGTACTTC. Amino acid sequence: CASSPRAQETQYF.

This clonotype was found a few times. The V gene is TRBV12-3 or TRBV12-4, the J gene TRBJ1-3; D is undetermined. CDR3 length equals 13 residues. Between the trimmed V and J ends, which lost 2 bases and 4 bases, there was a span of 6 bases. The DNA of the CDR3 is TGTGCCAGCAGTTTATTCAACGGAAACACCATATATTTT. Translating gives CASSLFNGNTIYF.

The rearrangement links TRBV15 to TRBJ1-1; 7 positions match TRBD1. V lost 6 bases, J lost 0 bases, and 16 bases stayed unmatched. Germline CDR1 LNHNV, CDR2 YYDKDF (reference sequence). The CDR3 is made up of 18 amino acids. The CDR3 loop is CATSRPIRTGTMNTEAFF. The DNA of the CDR3 is TGTGCCACCAGTCGACCAATCCGGACAGGTACCATGAACACTGAAGCTTTCTTT.